One and the same sample provided the 20 T cell receptor beta chains below, sequenced in a study of CD8 T cells in ankylosing spondylitis. TCRdb re-called the 5' RACE reads with MiXCR, one entry per CDR3 protein. The data contain under 300,000 distinct CDR3 sequences, about 10% of them singletons. Sequencing was carried out using blood, either unsorted or a sorted T cell fraction (not recorded which). The receptor source for this set is a male donor with ankylosing spondylitis or in good health (not recorded which).

This clonotype was seen repeatedly, ten times or more. The DNA for the CDR3 is TGCAGTGTGAGGACAGCCTACGAGCAGTACTTC. It codes for CSVRTAYEQYF. The chain is built from TRBV20-1 and TRBJ2-7, with D possibly being TRBD1 (6 bases). V shed 7 bases and J shed 2 bases, with 9 bases lying between them. CDR1 is DFQATT, CDR2 SNEGSKA, per germline (reference sequence). The CDR3 covers 11 residues.

There are a few counts of this clonotype. The gene calls are TRBV28 and TRBJ2-2, with D maybe TRBD1 (6 bases). This CDR3 has 12 amino acids. Germline V lookup: CDR1 MDHEN, CDR2 SYDVKM. V was cut by 9 bases and J by 3 bases, with 8 bases left in between. The CDR3 sequence: CASQGYTGELFF. CDR3 DNA: TGTGCCAGTCAGGGGTACACCGGGGAGCTGTTTTTT.

Ten or more counts support this clonotype. The chain links TRBV12-3 or TRBV12-4 to TRBJ2-2; D gene unclear. The CDR3 extends over 12 amino acids. V lost 5 bases to trimming and J lost 13 bases, with 14 bases between them. The CDR3 spells CASSPDTPGLFF. In nucleotides, the CDR3 is TGTGCCAGCAGTCCAGACACCCCGGGGCTGTTTTTT.

This clonotype was seen ten or more times. The CDR3 DNA sequence: TGTGCCAGCAGCGCCCCCCGCGGGGTAGCGGGAGTCAATGAGCAGTTCTTC. It yields the protein CASSAPRGVAGVNEQFF. The chain carries TRBV9 and TRBJ2-1, with 9 bases that match TRBD2. This CDR3 region has 17 residues. Germline V gives CDR1 SGDLS, CDR2 YYNGEE. J lost 6 bases, V lost 3 bases, and 13 bases had no gene match.

At least ten counts were recorded for this clonotype. V usage is TRBV5-1 and J usage is TRBJ1-1; D is unclear. Trimming removed 1 base from V and 4 bases from J, with 8 bases in between. Germline-derived CDR1 and CDR2 are SGHRS and YFSETQ. This CDR3 is 13 amino acids long. The CDR3, as DNA: TGCGCCAGCAGCTTGATGGATTTCACTGAAGCTTTCTTT. Protein sequence: CASSLMDFTEAFF.

For this clonotype: This may be a read error, as it is one base from a much larger clone. This rearrangement joins TRBV5-1 to TRBJ2-5; no clear D. The germline CDR1 and CDR2 sequences are SGHRS and YFSETQ. The CDR3 has 14 residues. The CDR3 DNA reads TGCACCAGCAGATCAGGTTTTAACCAAGAGACCCAGTACTTC. It specifies CTSRSGFNQETQYF.

This clonotype was detected many times. V and J are TRBV10-3 and TRBJ2-7, with a weak D call TRBD1 (6 bases). Germline assignment: CDR1 ENHRY and CDR2 SYGVKD. CDR3 length equals 14 residues. V was trimmed by 4 bases and J by 0 bases, leaving 10 bases between them. The CDR3 DNA sequence: TGTGCCATCAGTGGAGACAGGACCTCCTACGAGCAGTACTTC. Translation gives CAISGDRTSYEQYF.

A few counts support this clonotype. The chain carries TRBV10-3 and TRBJ2-4; 7 bases align to TRBD2. The CDR3 runs to 14 residues. With V trimmed by 2 bases and J by 6 bases, 4 bases remained unmatched. The germline V gene has CDR1 ENHRY and CDR2 SYGVKD. The CDR3 sequence: CAISEDGTINIQYF. The DNA for the CDR3 is TGTGCCATCAGTGAGGATGGGACTATAAACATTCAGTACTTC.

In this sample, this clonotype turned up a few times. CDR3 residues: CASSQRQNSPLHF. The CDR3 nucleotides read TGTGCCAGCAGTCAGCGACAGAATTCACCCCTCCACTTT. The rearrangement joins TRBV12-3 or TRBV12-4 to TRBJ1-6; D may be TRBD1 (5 bases). The CDR3 consists of 13 residues. Trimming stripped 5 bases from V and 7 bases from J, with 9 bases between.

This clonotype was counted at least ten times. This chain uses TRBV20-1 with TRBJ2-7, with D perhaps matching TRBD2 (7 bases). Germline loops: CDR1 DFQATT, CDR2 SNEGSKA (reference sequence). The germline V and J ends were trimmed by 3 bases and 3 bases, with 12 bases remaining between them. This CDR3 has 13 amino acids. The CDR3 DNA reads as TGCAGTGCTAGTCGAGCGGGACACTACGAGCAGTACTTC. Its protein is CSASRAGHYEQYF.

There are many counts of this clonotype. V is TRBV6-1 and J is TRBJ1-1, with a possible D match to TRBD1 (5 bases). Germline V CDR1 and CDR2: MNHNS, SASEGT. V was trimmed by 7 bases and J by 7 bases, leaving 22 bases between them. CDR3 length equals 15 residues. The CDR3 sequence: CASINGSPGLFEAFF. The CDR3 nucleotides are TGTGCCAGCATAAACGGGAGTCCAGGGCTGTTTGAAGCTTTCTTT.

This clonotype has a count of ten or more. The CDR3 DNA follows: TGCAGTGCTAAAGAGGCCGGACAGAACTATGGCTACACCTTC. It encodes CSAKEAGQNYGYTF. The rearrangement links TRBV20-1 to TRBJ1-2; D might be TRBD1 (6 bases). CDR3 length: 14 residues. Trimming pared 4 bases from V and 2 bases from J, leaving 14 bases between. Germline V gene lookup returns CDR1 DFQATT and CDR2 SNEGSKA (reference sequence).

J is TRBJ1-1 and V is TRBV7-6; the D gene is possibly TRBD1 (6 bases). Germline V lookup: CDR1 SGHVS, CDR2 FNYEAQ. With 5 bases removed from V and 1 base from J, the gap between germline ends came to 11 bases. The CDR3 totals 14 residues. The CDR3 protein is CASSALTGNTEAFF. The CDR3 nucleotides read TGTGCCAGCAGCGCCCTGACAGGGAACACTGAAGCTTTCTTT. Filled out from reference TRBV7-6 and TRBJ1-1, the complete variable domain reads GAGVSQSPRYKVTKRGQDVALRCDPISGHVSLYWYRQALGQGPEFLTYFNYEAQQDKSGLPNDRFSAERPEGSISTLTIQRTEQRDSAMYRCASSALTGNTEAFFGQGTRLTVV.

The table lists this clonotype with many counts. The chain has TRBV7-8 and TRBJ1-4, with a weak D call TRBD1 (5 bases). Trimming stripped 5 bases from V and 11 bases from J, with 12 bases between. Germline values: CDR1 SGHVS, CDR2 FQNEAQ. The CDR3 length is 12 residues. This CDR3 reads CASSRIGEKLFF. The CDR3 nucleotides read TGTGCCAGCAGCCGAATAGGGGAGAAACTGTTTTTT.

This rearrangement joins TRBV5-1 to TRBJ1-2, with no clear D. The CDR3 sequence is 14 residues long. V lost 0 bases to trimming and J lost 4 bases, with 10 bases between them. The germline V gene has CDR1 SGHRS and CDR2 YFSETQ. CDR3 nucleotides: TGCGCCAGCAGCTTGGCCCCCAGTGCCTATGGCTACACCTTC. Encoded protein: CASSLAPSAYGYTF. The complete variable domain, with remaining parts taken from reference TRBV5-1 and TRBJ1-2, reads KAGVTQTPRYLIKTRGQQVTLSCSPISGHRSVSWYQQTPGQGLQFLFEYFSETQRNKGNFPGRFSGRQFSNSRSEMNVSTLELGDSALYLCASSLAPSAYGYTFGSGTRLTVV.

This clonotype turned up a few times. The chain carries TRBV3-1 and TRBJ2-6; D possibly corresponds to TRBD2 (5 bases). With 4 bases removed from V and 0 bases from J, the gap between germline ends came to 16 bases. This CDR3 has 18 amino acids. The germline V gene has CDR1 LGHDT and CDR2 YNNKEL (reference sequence). The CDR3 loop reads CASSLPGVWGSGANVLTF. The CDR3 bases are TGTGCCAGCAGCCTCCCCGGGGTCTGGGGCTCTGGGGCCAACGTCCTGACTTTC.

V usage is TRBV6-1 and J usage is TRBJ1-6; D may be TRBD1 (6 bases). The CDR3 length is 15 residues. V gave up 5 bases and J gave up 7 bases, with 15 bases separating them. Germline-derived CDR1 and CDR2 are MNHNS and SASEGT. CDR3 nucleotide sequence: TGTGCCAGCAGTCAATCTACAGGGTCAAATTCACCCCTCCACTTT. Residues: CASSQSTGSNSPLHF.

This clonotype was counted many times. The chain recombines TRBV28 with TRBJ2-1; 10 positions agree with TRBD2. V gave up 3 bases and J gave up 10 bases; unmatched junction bases: 0. The CDR3 is 12 residues long. From germline, CDR1 is MDHEN and CDR2 SYDVKM. CDR3 nucleotides: TGTGCCAGCAGTTTGGGACTAGCGGAGCAGTTCTTC. Protein product: CASSLGLAEQFF.

The sample holds many counts of this clonotype. The rearrangement joins TRBV5-1 to TRBJ1-2; 7 nucleotides align to TRBD1. V lost 4 bases and J lost 4; bases outside the gene matches: 16. The CDR3 spans 17 residues. Germline CDR1 reads SGHRS; CDR2 reads YFSETQ. The CDR3 loop is CASSRSSDQGQIYGYTF. The CDR3 DNA reads TGCGCCAGCAGCAGATCCTCCGACCAGGGACAGATCTATGGCTACACCTTC.

This clonotype was seen many times. The chain is built from TRBV20-1 and TRBJ2-5, with 9 positions matching TRBD1. V gave up 3 bases and J gave up 7 bases; unmatched junction bases: 6. The length of the CDR3 is 13 residues. The germline V gene has CDR1 DFQATT and CDR2 SNEGSKA (reference sequence). The CDR3 region is CSARDRGPGTQYF. The CDR3, as DNA: TGCAGTGCTAGGGACAGGGGCCCTGGGACCCAGTACTTC.